This paragraph reports one T cell receptor beta chain. Its antigen remains unidentified. This sample is drawn from a study of shared clonotypes between healthy human individuals. Study information: Donors had three CD4 naive, three CD4 memory, two CD8 naive and one CD8 memory plate apiece. Findings and limits, study-wide: Generation probability values for non-shared clonotypes were lower than those for clonotypes shared by all four donors. Measured sharing among donors was expected to vary with sequencing depth.

CD45RO negativity and positive selection for CCR7 defined naive CD8 cells, a population that excluded terminally differentiated effector memory CD45RA+ cells. There were no recent acute infections or vaccinations among the donors, who were healthy HIV-negative adults. The ends lost 2 bases at V and 4 bases at J; junction bases unmatched: 4. The V gene's germline CDR1 is MGHRA and CDR2 YSYEKL. The CDR3 is 14 amino acids. Produced via immunoSEQ multiplex PCR; TCRdb's table is partial and in-frame only. The sample lists about 2,200,000 clones; just over 90% were seen once. This sequence joins TRBV4-1 and TRBJ2-7; TRBD2 aligns across 8 bases. The TCR comes from a man between 18 and 35 years old in good health. Some clones in this sample may be carry-over from other donors' samples. Sequencing was performed on naive CD8+ T cells from PBMCs. The CDR3 region is CASSQNRGGYEQYF. The CDR3 region has the DNA TGCGCCAGCAGCCAAAATCGGGGGGGGTACGAGCAGTACTTC.